What follows describes a single TCR beta chain. This record belongs to a study of regulatory T cells in long-lasting Graves disease. As for time point: newly diagnosed GD, antithyroid drugs for less than 3 months. TCR sequences were obtained from RNA taken from PBMCs. This CDR3 has 17 residues. Germline CDR1 reads DFQATT; CDR2 reads SNEGSKA (reference sequence). V was pared by 1 base and J by 4 bases, with 5 bases of the junction left unmatched. Construction of TCR beta libraries relied on iRepertoire HTBI primers and on Arm-PCR targeting CDR3 regions. TCRdb re-called the multiplex PCR reads with MiXCR, one entry per CDR3 protein. The sample shows about 350,000 distinct CDR3 sequences, around 15% of them seen only once. The same data also contributed to another study, on T cells in Graves' hyperthyroidism and ophthalmopathy.

This TCR came from a woman in her late teens or twenties with Graves disease. The chain combines TRBV20-1 with TRBJ2-1; TRBD2 matches 15 bases. The starting material was peripheral blood mononuclear cells (PBMCs), obtained at new diagnosis, from a patient treated with antithyroid drugs. In nucleotides, the CDR3 is TGCAGTGCTAGAGCCGCGGGACTAGCGGGAGGATACAATGAGCAGTTCTTC. Encoded protein: CSARAAGLAGGYNEQFF.